This T cell receptor (beta chain) was recovered during a study of Graves' ophthalmopathy and Graves' hyperthyroidism (dated by TCRdb to about 2018). Background on the whole study: A patient counted as having stable hyperthyroidism if there was no progression to ophthalmopathy within 18 months of follow-up. The study used signatures of the TCR beta repertoire to tell Graves' ophthalmopathy apart from Graves' hyperthyroidism and to predict which patients would progress to ophthalmopathy. In total, approximately 130 blood samples were TCR-sequenced: some 40 ophthalmopathy, approximately 75 hyperthyroidism and approximately 17 hyperthyroidism-to-ophthalmopathy patients. A discovery set of 95 to 100 patients (around 44 ophthalmopathy, 55 to 60 stable hyperthyroidism) was enrolled to explore V-J signatures distinguishing ophthalmopathy from hyperthyroidism. For independent validation, a separate cohort was made up of fewer than 20 hyperthyroidism patients plus 17 patients who later progressed from hyperthyroidism to ophthalmopathy. T-cell repertoires of thyroid tissue and blood were compared in several hyperthyroidism patients. After sampling, hyperthyroidism patients received methimazole starting at 30 mg daily, and ophthalmopathy patients received high-dose intravenous methylprednisolone. Beyond this particular receptor, the publication reports: Ophthalmopathy was separated from stable hyperthyroidism by the 13-signature model with about 85% sensitivity and around 81% specificity in cross-validation and with 80%/75% in the test set. Among expanded thyroid clonotypes with frequency above 0.001, most also showed up in blood, which suggests that blood repertoires may reflect the thyroid immune response. In validation, the model predicted ophthalmopathy progression with nearly 71% sensitivity and less than 80% specificity; 12 predicted patients were CT-confirmed with GO in a median of around 6 months. Sample size was not statistically predetermined, and group allocation was not concealed from the investigators.

V ends up 5 bases short and J 4 bases short, with an unmatched junction base count of 8. Based on the germline V gene (reference sequence), the CDR1 and CDR2 sequences are DFQATT and SNEGSKA. The CDR3 holds 14 amino acids from the cysteine to the phenylalanine. CDR3 DNA is the only sequence kept; it has 42 bases, read in frame from the first base. As regards this clonotype: Its antigen remains undetermined. No qualities accompany the bases; no much larger clone lies one base away.

For repertoire sequencing, the TCR beta CDR3 regions were amplified from RNA transcripts. A first-round RT-PCR used HTBI primers with the Qiagen OneStep RT-PCR kit, followed by a second-round multiplex PCR, size selection and purification. Sequencing of the libraries was carried out on an Illumina HiSeq2000 in paired-end mode with 100 bp reads. On the authors' methods: Reads were processed with SOAPnuke, discarding reads with adapters, uncalled bases, mean Phred below 15, or no exact constant-primer or identifier match. COPE v1.2.5 was used to merge the high-quality paired reads. Unique nucleotide sequences were defined as clonotypes and aligned to IMGT TRB V, D and J references using MiTCR v1.1. Only V-J combinations with frequency above 0.0001 were analysed, covering over 99% of repertoires. A TCR clonal expansion and chaos score per V-J combination was defined as the ratio of F50 clonal expansion to chaos observed in the TCRdist matrix. Welch's t-statistics and random forest were used to narrow the features down to around 13 V-J combinations, which were then fed into a naive Bayes classifier. The similarity between thyroid and blood repertoires was quantified using the Morisita-Horn index. The public reads were quality trimmed at Q25 with fastp and then assembled into clones with MiXCR by TCRdb, keeping productive beta chains. Rows matching on CDR3 protein sequence are summarized as one entry with the most common DNA and genes. It is TCRdb's table, rather than the study itself, that gives the V and J calls and clone size. The sample table lists about 1.1 million distinct CDR3 sequences, about two fifths of them with a count of one. The biggest ten clones account for over 8.5% of the sample.

Hyperthyroidism patients were newly diagnosed, with disease duration under 2 months, and aged 18 to 65 years. Patients with other autoimmune diseases, uncontrolled infections, pregnancy or lactation were excluded from the study. Diagnosis was based on clinical symptoms, serum thyroxine, TRAb, thyroid ultrasound and orbital computed tomography. Total RNA was extracted using Trizol reagent, and RNA quality was checked on an Agilent 2100 Bioanalyzer. The sequenced sample was peripheral blood or thyroid tissue (not recorded which). This TCR was sampled from an adult man with Graves' hyperthyroidism. In this chain, TRBV20-1 is recombined with TRBJ2-7; 10 of the junction bases match TRBD2. The CDR3 in this case is CSAGSGRAWYEQYF. The DNA reads as follows: TGCAGTGCTGGGAGCGGGAGGGCTTGGTACGAGCAGTACTTC.